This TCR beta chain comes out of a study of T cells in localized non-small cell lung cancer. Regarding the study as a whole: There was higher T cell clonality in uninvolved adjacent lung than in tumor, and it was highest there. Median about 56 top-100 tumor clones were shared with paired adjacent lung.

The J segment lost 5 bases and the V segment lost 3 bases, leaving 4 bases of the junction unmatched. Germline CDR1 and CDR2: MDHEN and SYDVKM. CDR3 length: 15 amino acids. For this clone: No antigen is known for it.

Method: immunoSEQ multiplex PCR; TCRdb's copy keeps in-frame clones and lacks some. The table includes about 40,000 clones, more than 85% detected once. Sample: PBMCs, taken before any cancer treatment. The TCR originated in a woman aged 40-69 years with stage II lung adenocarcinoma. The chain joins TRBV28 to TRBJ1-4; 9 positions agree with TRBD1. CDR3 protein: CASSFPDRGNEKLFF. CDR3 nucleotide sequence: TGTGCCAGCAGTTTCCCCGACAGGGGGAATGAAAAACTGTTTTTT.